A single sample gave rise to the 28 T cell receptor beta chains below, sequenced in a study of T cell clonality in common variable immunodeficiency. Profiling relied on immunoSEQ multiplex PCR, and the TCRdb table lists in-frame clones only, not all of them. In total the sample includes roughly 50,000 clones, none of them seen once. The sample was peripheral blood mononuclear cells. These receptors were collected from a person aged 18 to 70 in good health.

This clone was counted ten times or more. Read coverage stops 3 residues before the CDR3 terminus; the germline J gene supplies the remainder. V is TRBV29-1 and J is TRBJ2-2; D call uncertain. V shed 3 bases and J shed 2 bases, with 7 bases lying between them. The V gene's germline CDR1 is SQVTM and CDR2 ANQGSEA. There are 13 residues in the CDR3. The covered CDR3 bases are TGCAGCGTTGATGGCACCAACACCGGGGAG. This translates into CSVDGTNTGE. The CDR3, in full, reads CSVDGTNTGELFF.

This clone came up many times. The read stops 3 residues short of the end of the CDR3; the missing end is completed from the germline J gene. The J gene is TRBJ2-7, the V gene TRBV20-1; no clear D. Germline V gene lookup returns CDR1 DFQATT and CDR2 SNEGSKA (reference sequence). The CDR3 is 13 residues long. Between the trimmed V and J ends, which lost 5 bases and 6 bases, there was a span of 17 bases. CDR3 bases read: TGCAGTGCTCGATCCCTCTCGCCGCGCGAG. Protein product: CSARSLSPRE. The full CDR3 is CSARSLSPREQYF.

This clone was observed many times. Coverage ceases 3 residues before the CDR3 finishes, and the germline J gene fills in the end. The V and J genes are TRBV7-2 and TRBJ2-6; a possible D gene is TRBD1 (5 bases). This CDR3 has 13 amino acids. With 9 bases removed from V and 2 bases from J, the gap between germline ends came to 8 bases. Per germline, CDR1 SGHTA and CDR2 FQGNSA. This chain's CDR3 is CASQQAGANVLTF. The part of the CDR3 DNA that was read is TGTGCCAGTCAACAGGCTGGGGCCAACGTC.

This clone was picked up many times. The CDR3 end lies 3 residues beyond the end of the read and is filled in from the germline J gene. The chain recombines TRBV19 with TRBJ1-1; D is ambiguous. The CDR3 length is 8 residues. The germline gives CDR1 LNHDA, CDR2 SQIVND (reference sequence). The CDR3 region is CASIGAFF. CDR3 DNA (partial): TGTGCCAGTATCGGG.

Regarding this clone: The read falls 3 residues short of the CDR3 end, and the missing part is taken from the germline J gene. The chain is built from TRBV7-9 and TRBJ2-7; a weak D match, TRBD1 (5 bases). V dropped 10 bases and J dropped 1 base, with 14 bases sitting between them. The germline V gene encodes CDR1 SEHNR and CDR2 FQNEAQ (reference sequence). The CDR3 contains 13 residues. CDR3 region: CATDSILSYEQYF. The part of the CDR3 DNA that was read is TGTGCCACCGACAGTATACTGTCCTACGAG.

This clone was seen at least ten times. Sequencing ends 3 residues short of the CDR3 end; the germline J gene provides the rest. The gene calls are TRBV10-3 and TRBJ1-1; 7 nucleotides agree with TRBD1. The CDR3 sequence is 14 residues long. Germline assignment: CDR1 ENHRY and CDR2 SYGVKD. The CDR3 reads CAISGITGATEAFF. The sequenced CDR3 bases are TGTGCCATCAGTGGGATAACAGGGGCGACCGAA.

On this clone: The observed sequence ends 3 residues before the CDR3 terminus, with the missing tail filled in from the germline J gene. The chain recombines TRBV6-1 with TRBJ1-2, with a tentative D call TRBD1 (5 bases). Germline V gene lookup returns CDR1 MNHNS and CDR2 SASEGT. This CDR3 has 15 residues. The CDR3 region is CASSEVTDSSYDYTF. Incomplete CDR3 DNA: TGTGCCAGCAGTGAAGTAACCGACAGCTCCTACGAC.

This clone was picked up many times. The read terminates 3 residues before the CDR3 end, so the remaining end is supplied by the germline J gene. The chain joins TRBV30 to TRBJ1-2, with 7 positions matching TRBD1. Germline values: CDR1 GTSNPN, CDR2 SVGIG (reference sequence). CDR3 length equals 13 residues. The chain's CDR3 is CACQIPPGGGYTF. The covered CDR3 bases are TGTGCCTGTCAAATACCCCCAGGGGGAGGC.

Ten or more counts support this clone. The CDR3 end falls 3 residues outside the read, so it is completed with the germline J gene. The rearrangement joins TRBV7-9 to TRBJ1-6, with 8 bases aligning to TRBD1. The germline V gene has CDR1 SEHNR and CDR2 FQNEAQ (reference sequence). The CDR3 is made up of 14 amino acids. V shed 3 bases and J 6 bases; nucleotides not matched to a gene: 1. The CDR3 here is CASSFGQGNSPLHF. The CDR3 DNA, read in part, is TGTGCCAGCAGCTTCGGACAGGGTAATTCACCC.

This clone appeared many times. The CDR3 end lies 3 residues beyond the end of the read and is filled in from the germline J gene. V usage is TRBV11-3 and J usage is TRBJ2-1, with a tentative D call TRBD2 (6 bases). CDR1 SGHNT and CDR2 YENEEA come from the germline V gene. Trimming took off 1 base at V and 3 bases at J, with 10 bases between the two ends. The CDR3 is 15 residues long. The CDR3 region is CASSLGYGGYNEQFF. Partial CDR3 DNA: TGTGCCAGCAGCTTAGGTTACGGGGGCTACAATGAG.

At least ten counts were recorded for this clone. The read halts 3 residues ahead of the CDR3 end, with the missing end drawn from the germline J gene. The rearrangement links TRBV5-4 to TRBJ2-1; possible D gene TRBD1, 6 bases. CDR3 length: 16 amino acids. Germline V lookup: CDR1 SGHNT, CDR2 YYREEE (reference sequence). Trimming left V 4 bases short and J 5 bases short, with 19 bases between. CDR3 bases read: TGTGCCAGCAGCACAAACGGACAGAACCAGAACAATGAG. It specifies CASSTNGQNQNNE. The whole CDR3 protein reads CASSTNGQNQNNEQFF.

This clone has a count of ten or more. The CDR3 is cut off 3 residues early in the read; its end comes from the germline J gene. The gene calls are TRBV4-2 and TRBJ1-4; 8 positions match TRBD1. This CDR3 region has 14 residues. Germline CDR1 reads LGHNA; CDR2 reads YNFKEQ. Germline trimming cut 2 bases from V and 4 bases from J; bases unmatched to any gene: 0. CDR3 bases read: TGTGCCAGCAGCCAAACAGGGGGTAATGAAAAA. Residues: CASSQTGGNEK. The CDR3 as a whole reads CASSQTGGNEKLFF.

This clone was counted ten times or more. At one end the junction does not follow the germline gene, possibly because of a read error. With the read ending 3 residues before the CDR3 end, the germline J gene is used to fill in that end. V is TRBV29-1 and J is TRBJ2-1; 7 nucleotides line up with TRBD1. Germline V gene sequence: CDR1 SQVTM, CDR2 ANQGSEA. The CDR3 is made up of 16 amino acids. The CDR3 region is CSVEGGVGRAYNEQFF. The sequenced CDR3 bases are TGCAGCGTCGAAGGGGGCGTAGGACGAGCCTACAATGAG.

This clone was observed many times. CDR3 sequence reads: CASSPTGDYEQYF. The CDR3 DNA, read in part, is TGTGCCAGCAGCCCGACAGGGGACTACGAG. V is TRBV7-6 and J is TRBJ2-7, with 8 bases identical to TRBD1. The read stops 3 residues short of the end of the CDR3; the missing end is completed from the germline J gene. The CDR3 covers 13 residues. From germline, CDR1 is SGHVS and CDR2 FNYEAQ. V shed 5 bases, J shed 3 bases, and the junction held 3 bases outside the gene matches.

This clone was detected only a few times. The sequenced fragment ends 3 residues before the CDR3 boundary, so the rest is inferred from the germline J gene. The chain uses TRBV7-2 and TRBJ1-1; 9 nucleotides agree with TRBD1. CDR1 and CDR2 from the germline V gene are SGHTA and FQGNSA. The CDR3 contains 12 residues. CDR3 bases read: TGTGCCAGCAGACCTGGACAGGGGAAA. Encoded protein: CASRPGQGK. From start to end, the CDR3 is CASRPGQGKAFF. The whole variable domain, filled in from reference TRBV7-2 and TRBJ1-1, reads GAGVSQSPSNKVTEKGKDVELRCDPISGHTALYWYRQSLGQGLEFLIYFQGNSAPDKSGLPSDRFSAERTGGSVSTLTIQRTQQEDSAVYLCASRPGQGKAFFGQGTRLTVV.

In its sample, this clone was seen many times. The read falls 3 residues short of the CDR3 end, and the missing part is taken from the germline J gene. The gene calls are TRBV20-1 and TRBJ2-3, with D possibly matching TRBD2 (5 bases). The ends were cut back, 5 bases at V and 0 bases at J, with 15 bases in the middle. CDR1 is DFQATT, CDR2 SNEGSKA, per germline (reference sequence). The CDR3 is made up of 15 amino acids. Incomplete CDR3 DNA: TGCAGTGCTCCACAACGTAGGACTAGCACAGATACG. As protein: CSAPQRRTSTDT. The entire CDR3 reads CSAPQRRTSTDTQYF.

This clone came up many times. The CDR3 goes on 3 residues after the read ends, and that part is filled in from the germline J gene. The rearrangement joins TRBV6-1 to TRBJ2-4; a possible D gene is TRBD2 (7 bases). V lost 4 bases and J lost 7, with 14 bases in between. The CDR3 is 14 residues long. The germline V gene encodes CDR1 MNHNS and CDR2 SASEGT. Incomplete CDR3 DNA: TGTGCCAGCAGTGGGGGGGGCGGGAGCAACATT. Translation: CASSGGGGSNI. The whole CDR3 protein reads CASSGGGGSNIQYF.

Concerning this clone: Read sequence stops 3 residues before the CDR3 end, and the germline J gene provides the missing end. V usage is TRBV7-9 and J usage is TRBJ1-1; weak D call: TRBD1 (5 bases). CDR3 size: 13 residues. Germline CDR1 reads SEHNR; CDR2 reads FQNEAQ (reference sequence). The chain's CDR3 is CASSFGGAPEAFF. The CDR3 bases that were read are TGTGCCAGCAGCTTTGGTGGGGCACCCGAA.

This clone was detected ten times or more. The CDR3 end falls 3 residues outside the read, so it is completed with the germline J gene. The chain employs TRBV6-1 and TRBJ1-1; 9 bases fit TRBD1. This CDR3 is built from 13 residues. Germline V gene sequence: CDR1 MNHNS, CDR2 SASEGT. The CDR3 loop is CASSDGTGITAFF. The CDR3 bases that were read are TGTGCCAGCAGTGATGGGACAGGGATTACA.

This clone showed up many times. The CDR3 is cut off 3 residues early in the read; its end comes from the germline J gene. J is TRBJ2-3 and V is TRBV20-1; tentatively, D is TRBD2 (5 bases). Germline assignment: CDR1 DFQATT and CDR2 SNEGSKA (reference sequence). Trimming shortened V by 1 base and J by 7 bases, and 24 bases separated the two germline ends. The CDR3 has 17 residues. The CDR3: CSARGPRGAEFMNTQYF. The covered CDR3 bases are TGCAGTGCTAGAGGACCCCGGGGAGCGGAGTTTATGAATACG.

This clone was seen more than once but under ten times. The sequenced fragment ends 3 residues before the CDR3 boundary, so the rest is inferred from the germline J gene. The chain couples TRBV18 to TRBJ1-4, with 9 positions matching TRBD1. The CDR3 has 13 amino acids. Germline-derived CDR1 and CDR2 are KGHSH and LQKENI. CDR3 region: CASRTGDNSPLFF. The sequenced CDR3 bases are TGTGCCAGCCGGACAGGGGATAATTCACCA. Filled out from reference TRBV18 and TRBJ1-4, the complete variable domain reads NAGVMQNPRHLVRRRGQEARLRCSPMKGHSHVYWYRQLPEEGLKFMVYLQKENIIDESGMPKERFSAEFPKEGPSILRIQQVVRGDSAAYFCASRTGDNSPLFFGSGTQLSVL.

The table lists this clone with many counts. Read data end 3 residues before the CDR3 end; the end is taken from the germline J gene. The rearrangement uses TRBV20-1 and TRBJ1-4, with D maybe TRBD1 (6 bases). V lost 0 bases and J 3 bases, leaving 8 bases between the germline ends. This CDR3 spans 14 amino acids. CDR1 DFQATT and CDR2 SNEGSKA come from the germline V gene (reference sequence). The sequenced part of the CDR3 DNA is TGCAGTGCTAGAGAGGGGGCGTCTAATGAAAAA. It yields the protein CSAREGASNEK. The whole CDR3 is CSAREGASNEKLFF.

This clone was counted many times. An end of the junction does not agree with germline; a read error may underlie this. The read ends 3 residues early relative to the CDR3; the germline J gene fills the gap. The chain employs TRBV16 and TRBJ1-1, with D uncertain. The V gene's germline CDR1 is KGHSY and CDR2 FQNENV. The CDR3 has 14 residues. The CDR3 loop reads CASRQLAMDTEAFF. The sequenced part of the CDR3 DNA is TGTGCCAGCAGACAATTAGCTATGGACACTGAA.

Notes on this clone: Read sequence stops 3 residues before the CDR3 end, and the germline J gene provides the missing end. The chain links TRBV19 to TRBJ1-2; D gene ambiguous. Germline V gene sequence: CDR1 LNHDA, CDR2 SQIVND (reference sequence). The CDR3 totals 14 residues. Trimming left V 4 bases short and J 2 bases short, with 11 bases between. Incomplete CDR3 DNA: TGTGCCAGTAGTAACGACTGGAGGAACTATGGC. This sequence encodes CASSNDWRNYG. The whole CDR3 is CASSNDWRNYGYTF.

This clone came up many times. From the germline J gene comes the end of the CDR3, since the read stops 3 residues before it. The chain joins TRBV2 to TRBJ2-4, with a tentative D call TRBD2 (7 bases). V was cut by 0 bases and J by 8 bases, with 17 bases left in between. Germline CDR1 and CDR2: SNHLY and FYNNEI. This CDR3 is built from 16 residues. The CDR3 DNA, read in part, is TGTGCCAGCAGTGAAGCGCTCCCGTCGGGGGGCGACATT. Its protein is CASSEALPSGGDI. The entire CDR3 is CASSEALPSGGDIQYF.

For this clone: The CDR3 end lies 3 residues beyond the end of the read and is filled in from the germline J gene. The chain employs TRBV20-1 and TRBJ2-3, with 9 bases lining up with TRBD2. The germline gives CDR1 DFQATT, CDR2 SNEGSKA (reference sequence). The CDR3 length is 16 residues. The trim removed 1 base at V and 1 base at J, leaving 6 bases unmatched. The CDR3 sequence: CSARVAGGPGTDTQYF. CDR3 bases read: TGCAGTGCTAGAGTGGCGGGAGGGCCCGGCACAGATACG.

This clone was counted many times. The CDR3 extends 3 residues past the end of the read, so its final part is completed from the germline J gene. V is TRBV10-3 and J is TRBJ1-3; D is ambiguous. Germline values: CDR1 ENHRY, CDR2 SYGVKD. CDR3 length equals 12 residues. The sequenced CDR3 bases are TGTGCCATCAGTGAGTCTTCGCAGACC. Protein: CAISESSQT. The entire CDR3 is CAISESSQTIYF.

This clone was counted between two and nine times. The read falls 3 residues short of the CDR3 end, and the missing part is taken from the germline J gene. V usage is TRBV18 and J usage is TRBJ2-4, with a tentative D call TRBD1 (6 bases). The CDR3 totals 15 residues. V was trimmed by 2 bases and J by 7 bases, leaving 15 bases between them. Per germline, CDR1 KGHSH and CDR2 LQKENI. The CDR3 loop reads CASSPSQGLKNIQYF. CDR3 DNA, as far as it was read: TGTGCCAGCTCACCAAGTCAGGGGCTAAAGAACATT.